This T cell receptor beta chain was profiled in a study of T cells after yellow fever vaccination. Findings and caveats of the study: A weaker but faster secondary response was observed, peaking on day 5 versus 15. The study noted that FACS-sorted repertoires could contain abundant clonotypes contaminating from the bulk population.

CDR1 is LNHNV and CDR2 is YYDKDF in the germline V gene (reference sequence). CDR3 length: 15 amino acids. Germline trimming cut 9 bases from V and 5 bases from J; bases unmatched to any gene: 10. As concerns this clonotype: Its target is not known.

TCRdb re-called the 5' RACE reads through MiXCR, storing one row per CDR3 protein. The sample consists of a few hundred thousand distinct CDR3 sequences, about a sixth of them appearing once. The receptor's source is a young man who received the YFV17D yellow fever vaccine. This material consisted of PBMCs, taken about 5 days after the first yellow fever vaccination. J is TRBJ2-3 and V is TRBV15; 11 bases align to TRBD2. The CDR3, as DNA: TGTGCCACGGCCGCTAGCGGGGGGAGAAAAGATACGCAGTATTTT. It encodes CATAASGGRKDTQYF.